This TCR beta chain stems from a study of cytomegalovirus exposure and HLA in healthy donors. Regarding this clone: Its antigen is unidentified.

Overall study findings and caveats: Available immune exposure information covered CMV serostatus only.

Germline CDR1 reads MNHEY; CDR2 reads SMNVEV (reference sequence). The length of the CDR3 is 14 residues. Germline trimming cut 6 bases from V and 7 bases from J; bases unmatched to any gene: 3. The study ran its PCR with 60 Vbeta and 13 Jbeta primers. Only in-frame clones appear in the TCRdb table, and some are missing; sequencing was by immunoSEQ multiplex PCR. The sample lists about 98,000 clones, about 81% occurring once. The sequence derives from a man between 35 and 55 years old in good health and CMV-seronegative. The rearrangement joins TRBV27 to TRBJ1-6; 10 nucleotides line up with TRBD1. The sequenced sample consisted of PBMCs. Here the CDR3 reads CASRGQGSNSPLHF. In DNA, the CDR3 is TGTGCCAGCAGGGGACAGGGGAGCAATTCACCCCTCCACTTT.